The rows below give T cell receptor beta chains drawn from one sample of a study of blood T cell repertoires in COVID-19. Sequencing used immunoSEQ multiplex PCR; TCRdb keeps in-frame clones, though not all of them. The data show around 290,000 clones, around nine tenths seen once. Sequencing was done on a sample of PBMCs or T cells enriched from blood (not recorded which). These receptors all stem from a woman aged 18 to 35 who had recovered from COVID-19. CDR3s include the opening cysteine and the closing phenylalanine or tryptophan. The D gene is left open where the match is weak. Clone size is shown for a subset of rows, as once, few, many or a class of expanded clone.

abundance	d_gene	j_gene	v_gene	CDR3nt	CDR3aa
once	TRBD1	TRBJ2-2	TRBV7-2	TGTGCCAGCGACCCCGGGACAGGGTCTCCCGGGGAGCTGTTTTTT	CASDPGTGSPGELFF
NA	NA	TRBJ1-1	TRBV7-2	TGTGCCAGCAGCCTACAGGGTATAGAAGCTTTCTTT	CASSLQGIEAFF
once	TRBD2	TRBJ2-3	TRBV27	TGTGCCAGCAGCTTAGCGGGAGGAGGGACAGATACGCAGTATTTT	CASSLAGGGTDTQYF
NA	TRBD1	TRBJ2-7	TRBV7-3	TGTGCCAGCAGCCCTCAGGGGACAGGGTCCTACGAGCAGTACTTC	CASSPQGTGSYEQYF
NA	NA	TRBJ2-1	TRBV5-1	TGCGCCAGCAGTTCCCAGCGGCTCGTCTATGAGCAGTTCTTC	CASSSQRLVYEQFF
NA	TRBD2	TRBJ2-5	TRBV7-2	TGTGCCAGCAGCTTCCCCCCGCGGGGGGTGGAGACCCAGTACTTC	CASSFPPRGVETQYF
NA	TRBD2	TRBJ2-4	TRBV30	TGTGCCTGGAGTGTAAGACTAGCGGGAGGATCAGCCAAAAACATTCAGTACTTC	CAWSVRLAGGSAKNIQYF
NA	NA	TRBJ1-5	TRBV21-1	TGTGCCAGCAGCAAAATTCTTAAGGCAGGGGATCAGCCCCAGCATTTT	CASSKILKAGDQPQHF
NA	NA	TRBJ1-5	TRBV6-5	TGTGCCAGCGAACAGAATCCTTATAGCAATCAGCCCCAGCATTTT	CASEQNPYSNQPQHF
NA	TRBD1	TRBJ2-7	TRBV28	TGTGCCAGCAGTTTCTGGACAGGGCCCTTCTACGAGCAGTACTTC	CASSFWTGPFYEQYF
NA	NA	TRBJ2-3	TRBV28	TGTGCCAGCAGTTCCTTAAGGGAAGGCAGGGGCACAGATACGCAGTATTTT	CASSSLREGRGTDTQYF
NA	TRBD1	TRBJ1-4	TRBV6-5	TGTGCCAGCAGTTACCCTTACAGGGGGCCAAAACTGTTTTTT	CASSYPYRGPKLFF
NA	TRBD1	TRBJ1-6	TRBV5-6	TGTGCCAGCAGACGACAGGGGTCGAATTCACCCCTCCACTTT	CASRRQGSNSPLHF
NA	TRBD1	TRBJ2-1	TRBV6-5	TGTGCCAGCAGTAGGGACAGGCTCGACTACAATGAGCAGTTCTTC	CASSRDRLDYNEQFF